The entry below gives a single T cell receptor (beta chain) sequence along with its context. PCR involved 60 Vbeta and 13 Jbeta primers. Clones were read by immunoSEQ multiplex PCR, and TCRdb kept only the in-frame ones, dropping some. This sample has approximately 140,000 clones, with 50% to 75% found just once. This specimen belongs to a study of cytomegalovirus exposure and HLA in healthy donors. Background on the study: Caucasian-associated ancestry cluster membership applied to about four fifths of under 450 genotyped donors.

Trimming stripped 5 bases from V and 5 bases from J, with 9 bases between. Germline V gene sequence: CDR1 LNHNV, CDR2 YYDKDF (reference sequence). The CDR3 runs to 12 residues. V usage is TRBV15 and J usage is TRBJ1-1; D gene uncertain. This TCR derives from a woman aged 60 to 75 in good health and CMV-seropositive. The sequenced sample consisted of PBMCs. The CDR3 is CATSLRRTEAFF. The DNA for the CDR3 is TGTGCCACCAGCCTGAGGCGAACTGAAGCTTTCTTT.